The TCR beta chain described here comes from a study of T cell responses to AZD1222 COVID-19 vaccine. Germline V gene sequence: CDR1 SGDLS, CDR2 YYNGEE. J lost 4 bases, V lost 1 base, and 5 bases had no gene match. The CDR3 is made up of 15 amino acids. Worth noting for this clone: The antigen remains unidentified.

Assay used: immunoSEQ multiplex PCR; TCRdb lists only in-frame clones, some missing. The sample consists of about 110,000 clones, just under 95% of them appearing once. Study-level findings and limits: Sampling that yielded the repertoires occurred only after the peak T cell response. Clonal diversity may have been underestimated, and the donors were mostly white British, with more females than males. Spike-specific TCR breadth rose after two AZD1222 doses, and depth rose as well. Spike was spanned by vaccine-associated CD4 TCRs, with dominance at 160-218 and 743-854.

The starting material was peripheral blood, obtained on day 0 of AZD1222 vaccination. This receptor was identified in an adult in good health. V and J are TRBV9 and TRBJ2-1; 7 nucleotides match TRBD2. CDR3 nucleotide sequence: TGTGCCAGCAGCGTAACGATGGGAGGGTACAATGAGCAGTTCTTC. This gives the protein CASSVTMGGYNEQFF.